The entry below describes one TCR beta chain. The record originates from a study of blood T cell repertoires in COVID-19. Across the study: PBMCs, B-cell-depleted T cells, or T cells were the source of the cDNA or gDNA that made up the material.

Produced via immunoSEQ multiplex PCR; TCRdb's table is partial and in-frame only. The data contain approximately 390,000 clones, 87% of them seen just once; the ten biggest clones take up 2.3%. The sequence came from a woman aged 55 to 70 with COVID-19, enrolled during active disease. The specimen sequenced was peripheral blood.

CDR3 nucleotides: TGTGCCAGCAGCTTATGGGACAGGGGATCCCACGAGCAGTACTTC. Encoded protein: CASSLWDRGSHEQYF. The V gene is TRBV7-6, the J gene TRBJ2-7; 10 bases fit TRBD1. From germline, CDR1 is SGHVS and CDR2 FNYEAQ. J was trimmed by 5 bases and V by 2 bases; bases with no gene match: 6. The CDR3 extends over 15 amino acids. The entire variable domain, with the rest obtained from reference TRBV7-6 and TRBJ2-7, is as follows: GAGVSQSPRYKVTKRGQDVALRCDPISGHVSLYWYRQALGQGPEFLTYFNYEAQQDKSGLPNDRFSAERPEGSISTLTIQRTEQRDSAMYRCASSLWDRGSHEQYFGPGTRLTVT.